The 30 T cell receptor beta chains presented below share a single source sample, sequenced in a study of cytomegalovirus exposure and HLA in healthy donors. The data were produced by immunoSEQ multiplex PCR, yet TCRdb's version contains in-frame clones alone and is incomplete. The table shows about 240,000 clones, with approximately 86% occurring only once. The sample consisted of PBMCs. Every receptor here comes from a woman in her twenties or thirties in good health and CMV-seropositive.

The chain employs TRBV27 and TRBJ2-1; 7 bases match TRBD1. CDR3 length: 12 residues. Germline V gene sequence: CDR1 MNHEY, CDR2 SMNVEV (reference sequence). V was pared by 2 bases and J by 13 bases, with 5 bases of the junction left unmatched. CDR3 bases: TGTGCCAGCAGTTTACTGACAGGGCAACAGTTCTTC. Amino acid sequence: CASSLLTGQQFF.

J is TRBJ1-6 and V is TRBV5-6; D not certain. The CDR3 has 13 amino acids. Germline-derived CDR1 and CDR2 are SGHDT and YYEEEE. The ends were cut back, 0 bases at V and 14 bases at J, with 12 bases in the middle. CDR3 DNA sequence: TGTGCCAGCAGCTTGGGGCCGTTTGGAGCCCTCCACTTT. Its translation is CASSLGPFGALHF.

This clone has just a few counts. The rearrangement links TRBV9 to TRBJ2-7; 10 bases align to TRBD2. Germline CDR1 is SGDLS and CDR2 is YYNGEE. Unmatched junction bases numbered 5, after V lost 3 bases and J lost 2 bases. The CDR3 is made up of 15 amino acids. The CDR3 DNA reads TGTGCCAGCAGCGGCGGACTAGCGGACACCTACGAGCAGTACTTC. Amino acid sequence: CASSGGLADTYEQYF.

V usage is TRBV5-1 and J usage is TRBJ2-2; the match to TRBD2 covers 7 bases. Per germline, CDR1 SGHRS and CDR2 YFSETQ. V was clipped by 4 bases and J by 1 base; unmatched bases: 4. The length of the CDR3 is 15 residues. In DNA form, the CDR3 reads TGCGCCAGCAGCGCCCTAGCGGAGAACACCGGGGAGCTGTTTTTT. Its protein product is CASSALAENTGELFF.

This clone was observed a single time. The chain employs TRBV6-5 and TRBJ2-7, with 8 bases fitting TRBD2. CDR3 length: 14 residues. J was trimmed by 3 bases and V by 6 bases; bases with no gene match: 7. The V gene's germline CDR1 is MNHEY and CDR2 SVGAGI. The CDR3 bases are TGTGCCAGCAGACCCGGGACTAGTGGCTACGAGCAGTACTTC. Amino acids: CASRPGTSGYEQYF.

The chain uses TRBV7-9 and TRBJ2-6, with D unresolved. The CDR3 totals 16 residues. Germline loops: CDR1 SEHNR, CDR2 FQNEAQ (reference sequence). V was pared by 5 bases and J by 0 bases, with 11 bases between. The CDR3 loop is CASSLPRSSGANVLTF. CDR3 nucleotide sequence: TGTGCCAGCAGCCTCCCAAGGAGCTCTGGGGCCAACGTCCTGACTTTC. Filled out from reference TRBV7-9 and TRBJ2-6, the complete variable domain reads DTGVSQNPRHKITKRGQNVTFRCDPISEHNRLYWYRQTLGQGPEFLTYFQNEAQLEKSRLLSDRFSAERPKGSFSTLEIQRTEQGDSAMYLCASSLPRSSGANVLTFGAGSRLTVL.

CDR3 sequence (DNA): TGTGCCAGATCGGGAGGAGATACGCAGTATTTT. Protein sequence: CARSGGDTQYF. The V and J genes are TRBV27 and TRBJ2-3; TRBD2 matches at 7 bases. The germline CDR1 and CDR2 sequences are MNHEY and SMNVEV (reference sequence). The CDR3 covers 11 residues. The V and J ends lost 9 bases and 5 bases, in that order; junction bases with no gene match: 2.

The chain carries TRBV6-1 and TRBJ2-2, with a tentative D call TRBD2 (7 bases). Trimming cost V 2 bases and J 3 bases, with 16 bases left between them. The V gene's germline CDR1 is MNHNS and CDR2 SASEGT. This CDR3 contains 17 residues. The CDR3 DNA reads as TGTGCCAGCAGTGAAAGTACGGGGGGCGCTTACACCGGGGAGCTGTTTTTT. Translated: CASSESTGGAYTGELFF.

J is TRBJ1-1 and V is TRBV16, with 8 positions matching TRBD1. In germline, CDR1 is KGHSY, CDR2 FQNENV. The CDR3 loop spans 14 amino acids. Germline trimming cut 3 bases from V and 5 bases from J; bases unmatched to any gene: 5. The CDR3 reads CASSQSQGGTEAFF. CDR3 DNA sequence: TGTGCCAGCAGCCAGTCACAGGGGGGAACTGAAGCTTTCTTT.

The chain joins TRBV6-1 to TRBJ1-4, with D possibly being TRBD1 (5 bases). Trimming removed 4 bases from V and 3 bases from J, with 12 bases in between. CDR3 length: 15 residues. Germline values: CDR1 MNHNS, CDR2 SASEGT. The CDR3 region has the DNA TGTGCCAGCAGTGTAGCACAGGTGGCTAATGAAAAACTGTTTTTT. Translating gives CASSVAQVANEKLFF.

The chain carries TRBV9 and TRBJ1-1; D possibly corresponds to TRBD1 (6 bases). Germline V gene data show CDR1 as SGDLS and CDR2 as YYNGEE. Trimming cost V 0 bases and J 1 base, with 16 bases left between them. The CDR3 is made up of 17 amino acids. The DNA for the CDR3 is TGTGCCAGCAGCGTAGTAACACAGGGAGGGGGGAACACTGAAGCTTTCTTT. Translation gives CASSVVTQGGGNTEAFF.

This chain links TRBV19 with TRBJ2-5; D uncertain. The V end lost 1 base, the J end lost 0 bases, and 15 bases lay between the germline ends. CDR1 is LNHDA, CDR2 SQIVND, per germline (reference sequence). The CDR3 runs to 17 residues. CDR3 sequence reads: CASSIVHPSQYQETQYF. In nucleotides, the CDR3 is TGTGCCAGTAGTATAGTACACCCCTCTCAATACCAAGAGACCCAGTACTTC. Based on the CDR3 plus reference TRBV19 and TRBJ2-5, the full variable domain is DGGITQSPKYLFRKEGQNVTLSCEQNLNHDAMYWYRQDPGQGLRLIYYSQIVNDFQKGDIAEGYSVSREKKESFPLTVTSAQKNPTAFYLCASSIVHPSQYQETQYFGPGTRLLVL.

With respect to this clone: The same CDR3 arises from other DNA sequences in this sample as well. This chain uses TRBV27 with TRBJ2-5, with 12 bases lining up with TRBD1. Per the germline V gene, CDR1 is MNHEY and CDR2 is SMNVEV (reference sequence). J gave up 11 bases and V 4 bases, and 11 bases lay outside the gene matches. The CDR3 is 15 residues long. The CDR3 region is CASSSPGQGAYEQYF. Written as DNA, the CDR3 is TGTGCCAGCAGTTCACCGGGACAGGGGGCATATGAGCAGTACTTC.

V is TRBV28 and J is TRBJ1-3; TRBD1 is a possible D gene (5 bases). Between the trimmed V and J ends, which lost 4 bases and 4 bases, there was a span of 17 bases. Germline V gene data show CDR1 as MDHEN and CDR2 as SYDVKM. The CDR3 is 16 residues long. The CDR3 region is CASSSAAGHRGNTIYF. CDR3 sequence (DNA): TGTGCCAGCAGTTCCGCTGCAGGACACCGCGGAAACACCATATATTTT.

The chain couples TRBV28 to TRBJ2-1; a possible D gene is TRBD2 (5 bases). The CDR3 covers 15 residues. Trimming took off 2 bases at V and 5 bases at J, with 13 bases between the two ends. CDR1 MDHEN and CDR2 SYDVKM come from the germline V gene. The CDR3 loop reads CASSLPSGGHNEQFF. The CDR3 region has the DNA TGTGCCAGCAGTTTACCCAGCGGAGGCCACAATGAGCAGTTCTTC.

This rearrangement joins TRBV10-3 to TRBJ2-1; TRBD2 matches 8 bases. J lost 0 bases, V lost 11 bases, and 9 bases had no gene match. The germline CDR1 and CDR2 sequences are ENHRY and SYGVKD. The CDR3 totals 15 residues. In nucleotides, the CDR3 is TGTGCCTCTGGGGGGCTAGCGGGCTCCTACAATGAGCAGTTCTTC. It yields the protein CASGGLAGSYNEQFF.

The chain links TRBV14 to TRBJ2-7; TRBD2 might be the D (5 bases). In germline, CDR1 is SGHDN, CDR2 FVKESK. The CDR3 is 14 amino acids. Trimming stripped 1 base from V and 2 bases from J, with 9 bases between. The CDR3: CASSQVAGPYEQYF. As DNA, the CDR3 is TGTGCCAGCAGCCAAGTGGCGGGCCCCTACGAGCAGTACTTC. The whole variable domain, filled in from reference TRBV14 and TRBJ2-7, reads EAGVTQFPSHSVIEKGQTVTLRCDPISGHDNLYWYRRVMGKEIKFLLHFVKESKQDESGMPNNRFLAERTGGTYSTLKVQPAELEDSGVYFCASSQVAGPYEQYFGPGTRLTVT.

The genes are TRBV29-1 and TRBJ2-2, with D uncertain. This CDR3 region has 14 residues. Trimming cost V 4 bases and J 0 bases, with 9 bases left between them. In germline, CDR1 is SQVTM, CDR2 ANQGSEA. The CDR3 coding sequence is TGCAGCGTTGCTCCTAGGACGAACACCGGGGAGCTGTTTTTT. It is translated as CSVAPRTNTGELFF.

In DNA, the CDR3 is TGTGCCTGGAGTGTAAGCGAAAAACTGTTTTTT. It encodes CAWSVSEKLFF. The chain joins TRBV30 to TRBJ1-4; D is uncertain. Germline assignment: CDR1 GTSNPN and CDR2 SVGIG (reference sequence). Trimming cost V 0 bases and J 8 bases, with 4 bases left between them. CDR3 size: 11 residues.

The chain joins TRBV6-6 to TRBJ1-4; tentative D call: TRBD1 (6 bases). V was pared by 2 bases and J by 3 bases, with 10 bases between. This CDR3 contains 15 residues. Germline CDR1 and CDR2: MNHNY and SVGAGI (reference sequence). The DNA of the CDR3 is TGTGCCAGCAGTTACGTGACAGGCCCTAATGAAAAACTGTTTTTT. It encodes CASSYVTGPNEKLFF.

The rearrangement uses TRBV7-9 and TRBJ1-5; D is possibly TRBD1 (5 bases). V lost 5 bases and J lost 0, with 11 bases in between. This CDR3 region has 15 residues. CDR1 is SEHNR and CDR2 is FQNEAQ in the germline V gene (reference sequence). As DNA, the CDR3 is TGTGCCAGCAGCCCGGGGGTTGGTAGCAATCAGCCCCAGCATTTT. Residues: CASSPGVGSNQPQHF. Complete variable domain (other parts from reference TRBV7-9 and TRBJ1-5): DTGVSQNPRHKITKRGQNVTFRCDPISEHNRLYWYRQTLGQGPEFLTYFQNEAQLEKSRLLSDRFSAERPKGSFSTLEIQRTEQGDSAMYLCASSPGVGSNQPQHFGDGTRLSIL.

The rearrangement uses TRBV28 and TRBJ2-7, with D possibly matching TRBD1 (7 bases). Germline CDR1 and CDR2: MDHEN and SYDVKM. The V end was cut by 2 bases, the J end by 0 bases, with 14 bases between. The CDR3 sequence is 16 residues long. The DNA of the CDR3 is TGTGCCAGCAGTTTAGGATCAGGGGGACTCTCCTACGAGCAGTACTTC. Amino acids: CASSLGSGGLSYEQYF.

This rearrangement joins TRBV11-2 to TRBJ2-1; possible D gene TRBD1, 5 bases. Trimming left V 3 bases short and J 5 bases short, with 17 bases between. There are 16 residues in the CDR3. Germline V gene data show CDR1 as SGHAT and CDR2 as FQNNGV. The DNA of the CDR3 is TGTGCCAGCAGCTTCGAATGGGGCCTGAACCACAATGAGCAGTTCTTC. This codes for CASSFEWGLNHNEQFF.

This sequence joins TRBV7-2 and TRBJ2-1, with 7 bases fitting TRBD2. CDR1 is SGHTA and CDR2 is FQGNSA in the germline V gene. The CDR3 loop spans 14 amino acids. The V segment lost 7 bases and the J segment 5 bases; nucleotides outside the gene matches: 8. For the CDR3, the DNA is TGTGCCAGCAACGATCCCGGGACTAACAATGAGCAGTTCTTC. Translating gives CASNDPGTNNEQFF.

This rearrangement joins TRBV5-1 to TRBJ2-5, with D uncertain. CDR3 length: 14 amino acids. CDR1 SGHRS and CDR2 YFSETQ come from the germline V gene. Deletions cut 5 bases from V and 3 bases from J, with 14 bases between. CDR3 nucleotide sequence: TGCGCCAGCAGTTTATCGGCTAGTAAAGAGACCCAGTACTTC. Translating gives CASSLSASKETQYF.

This chain joins TRBV5-1 and TRBJ1-1; D gene uncertain. The CDR3 covers 14 residues. The germline gives CDR1 SGHRS, CDR2 YFSETQ. V was shortened by 0 bases and J by 7 bases, with 13 bases between the two germline ends. The CDR3 sequence: CASSLGPPPGEAFF. CDR3 DNA: TGCGCCAGCAGCTTGGGACCCCCACCAGGTGAAGCTTTCTTT. Drawing the rest from reference TRBV5-1 and TRBJ1-1, the complete variable domain is KAGVTQTPRYLIKTRGQQVTLSCSPISGHRSVSWYQQTPGQGLQFLFEYFSETQRNKGNFPGRFSGRQFSNSRSEMNVSTLELGDSALYLCASSLGPPPGEAFFGQGTRLTVV.

This clone was counted between two and nine times. The V and J genes are TRBV2 and TRBJ1-1; 7 bases line up with TRBD1. The CDR3 is 16 residues long. CDR1 and CDR2 (germline): SNHLY, FYNNEI. V dropped 6 bases and J dropped 4; count of bases not matched to a gene: 14. The CDR3 region has the DNA TGTGCCAGCAGAGAACTAGGATTGACAGGGCCCACTGAAGCTTTCTTT. It encodes CASRELGLTGPTEAFF.

The CDR3 sequence is CASLLNTEAFF. CDR3 bases: TGTGCCAGCCTTCTGAACACTGAAGCTTTCTTT. The chain recombines TRBV2 with TRBJ1-1; D unclear. Trimming stripped 8 bases from V and 0 bases from J, with 4 bases between. The CDR3 extends over 11 amino acids. The germline CDR1 and CDR2 sequences are SNHLY and FYNNEI.

The chain employs TRBV5-1 and TRBJ2-4; 9 positions match TRBD1. The V gene end was trimmed by 4 bases and the J gene end by 0 bases; junction bases not matched to a gene: 5. The CDR3 contains 16 residues. Germline V CDR1 and CDR2: SGHRS, YFSETQ. DNA of the CDR3: TGCGCCAGCAGCCCGGGGGACAGGGAAGCCAAAAACATTCAGTACTTC. Amino acid sequence: CASSPGDREAKNIQYF.

This chain connects TRBV28 to TRBJ1-2; a possible D gene is TRBD1 (6 bases). Between the trimmed V and J ends, which lost 6 bases and 8 bases, there was a span of 16 bases. CDR1 and CDR2 (germline): MDHEN, SYDVKM. The CDR3 totals 13 residues. CDR3 amino acids: CASSSPGAQGYTF. CDR3 nucleotides: TGTGCCAGCAGCTCCCCAGGGGCGCAGGGCTACACCTTC.